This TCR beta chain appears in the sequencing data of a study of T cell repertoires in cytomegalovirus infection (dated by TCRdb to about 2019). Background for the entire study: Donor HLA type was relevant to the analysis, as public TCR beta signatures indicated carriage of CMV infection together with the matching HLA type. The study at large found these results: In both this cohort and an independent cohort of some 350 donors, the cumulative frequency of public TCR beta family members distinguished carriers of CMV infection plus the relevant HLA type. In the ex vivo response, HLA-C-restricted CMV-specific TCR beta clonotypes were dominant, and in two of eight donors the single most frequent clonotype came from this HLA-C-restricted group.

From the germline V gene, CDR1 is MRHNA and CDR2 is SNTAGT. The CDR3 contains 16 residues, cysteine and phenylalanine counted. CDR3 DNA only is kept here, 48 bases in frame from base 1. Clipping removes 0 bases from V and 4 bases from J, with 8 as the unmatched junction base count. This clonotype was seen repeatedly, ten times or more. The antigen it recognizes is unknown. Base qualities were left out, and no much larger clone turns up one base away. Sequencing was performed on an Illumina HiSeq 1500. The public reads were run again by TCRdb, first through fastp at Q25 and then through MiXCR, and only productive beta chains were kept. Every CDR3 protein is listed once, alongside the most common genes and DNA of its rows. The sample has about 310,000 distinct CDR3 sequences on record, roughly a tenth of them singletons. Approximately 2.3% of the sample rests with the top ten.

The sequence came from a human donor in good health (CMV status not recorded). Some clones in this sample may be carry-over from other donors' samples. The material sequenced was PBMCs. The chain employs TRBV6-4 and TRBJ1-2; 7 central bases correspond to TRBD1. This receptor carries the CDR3 CASSDSLTGPFYGYTF. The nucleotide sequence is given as TGTGCCAGCAGTGACTCCCTGACAGGGCCATTCTATGGCTACACCTTC.